This TCR beta chain was found in a study of T-cell memory formation after mild COVID-19. The length of the CDR3 is 15 residues. The V and J ends lost 4 bases and 1 base respectively, with 8 bases between them. Germline values: CDR1 SGHAT, CDR2 FQDESV (reference sequence). TCRdb re-called the 5' RACE reads with MiXCR, one entry per CDR3 protein. The sample lists 200,000 to 250,000 distinct CDR3 sequences; approximately 10% were seen once. The source is a man aged 18 to 30 who had mild COVID-19 (a few samples of this study predate the infection). Cell type and time point are not known. The chain recombines TRBV11-1 with TRBJ2-6; D unresolved. The sequencing sample was made of PBMCs or a T cell subset sorted from them (not recorded which). The DNA for the CDR3 is TGTGCCAGCAGCTCTCTCCCATCTGGGGCCAACGTCCTGACTTTC. Translating it yields CASSSLPSGANVLTF. Drawing the rest from reference TRBV11-1 and TRBJ2-6, the complete variable domain is EAEVAQSPRYKITEKSQAVAFWCDPISGHATLYWYRQILGQGPELLVQFQDESVVDDSQLPKDRFSAERLKGVDSTLKIQPAELGDSAMYLCASSSLPSGANVLTFGAGSRLTVL.